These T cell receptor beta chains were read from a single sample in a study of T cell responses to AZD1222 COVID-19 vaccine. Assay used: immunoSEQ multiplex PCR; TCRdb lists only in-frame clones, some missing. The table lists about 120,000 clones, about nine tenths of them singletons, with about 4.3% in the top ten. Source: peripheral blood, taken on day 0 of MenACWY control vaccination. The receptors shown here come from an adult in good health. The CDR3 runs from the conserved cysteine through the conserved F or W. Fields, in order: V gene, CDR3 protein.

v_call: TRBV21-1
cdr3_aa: CASSKDADSQVANQETQYF

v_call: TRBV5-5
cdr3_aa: CASSFVGGSTDTQYF

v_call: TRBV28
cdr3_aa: CASSTLRGTGYGYTF

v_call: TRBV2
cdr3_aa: CASRIAGVVDTQYF

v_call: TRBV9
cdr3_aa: CASSVEGHTYGYTF

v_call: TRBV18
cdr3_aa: CASFSRGAEGNTGELFF

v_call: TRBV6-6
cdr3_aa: CASSPERFGIPNYGYTF

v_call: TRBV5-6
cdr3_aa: CASSFQGYGYTF

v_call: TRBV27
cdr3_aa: CASRPLAGTGIYNEQYF

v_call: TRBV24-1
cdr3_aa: CATSDWTGPETQYF

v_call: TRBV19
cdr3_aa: CASSMGLAGNEQFF

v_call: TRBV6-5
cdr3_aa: CASSYSPGGDHNEQFF

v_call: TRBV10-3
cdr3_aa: CAISDSGSGNTIYF

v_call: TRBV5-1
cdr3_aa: CATRSGGGGTEAFF

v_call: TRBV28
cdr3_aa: CASRRWGTGGAARVYNEQFF

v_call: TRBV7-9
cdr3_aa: CASSLGLAAYNEQFF

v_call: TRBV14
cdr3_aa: CASSQDVVVGLAGVYNEQFF

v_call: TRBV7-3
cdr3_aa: CASSPGLAGVHEQYF

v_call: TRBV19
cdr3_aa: CASSSGRGSEQFF

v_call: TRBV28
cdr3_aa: CASSPLAWGGSEQYF

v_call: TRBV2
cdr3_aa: CASSDMGEQSTDTQYF

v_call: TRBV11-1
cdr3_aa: CASSLFSGTNTEAFF

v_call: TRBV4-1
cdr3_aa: CASSQYWREALGAKNIQYF

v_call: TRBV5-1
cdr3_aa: CASSATAGANVLTF

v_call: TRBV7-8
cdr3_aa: CASSLYRGSADTQYF